This TCR beta chain is from a study of identical twins. Unique molecular identifiers were present on the cDNA, and a universal primer site came from template switching. One entry per CDR3 protein, called by TCRdb with MiXCR from the 5' RACE reads. The table shows 1.5 million to 2 million distinct CDR3 sequences, with around 33% occurring only once. Every one of the donors was a healthy Caucasian. With 6 bases removed from V and 1 base from J, the gap between germline ends came to 7 bases. The CDR3 runs 13 residues. Germline assignment: CDR1 LNHDA and CDR2 SQIVND (reference sequence). The sample comprised cord blood. The rearrangement links TRBV19 to TRBJ1-5; D is uncertain. The origin of this receptor is a newborn girl in good health. CDR3 coding DNA: TGTGCCAGTAGGGACTGGAGCAATCAGCCCCAGCATTTT. It specifies CASRDWSNQPQHF.